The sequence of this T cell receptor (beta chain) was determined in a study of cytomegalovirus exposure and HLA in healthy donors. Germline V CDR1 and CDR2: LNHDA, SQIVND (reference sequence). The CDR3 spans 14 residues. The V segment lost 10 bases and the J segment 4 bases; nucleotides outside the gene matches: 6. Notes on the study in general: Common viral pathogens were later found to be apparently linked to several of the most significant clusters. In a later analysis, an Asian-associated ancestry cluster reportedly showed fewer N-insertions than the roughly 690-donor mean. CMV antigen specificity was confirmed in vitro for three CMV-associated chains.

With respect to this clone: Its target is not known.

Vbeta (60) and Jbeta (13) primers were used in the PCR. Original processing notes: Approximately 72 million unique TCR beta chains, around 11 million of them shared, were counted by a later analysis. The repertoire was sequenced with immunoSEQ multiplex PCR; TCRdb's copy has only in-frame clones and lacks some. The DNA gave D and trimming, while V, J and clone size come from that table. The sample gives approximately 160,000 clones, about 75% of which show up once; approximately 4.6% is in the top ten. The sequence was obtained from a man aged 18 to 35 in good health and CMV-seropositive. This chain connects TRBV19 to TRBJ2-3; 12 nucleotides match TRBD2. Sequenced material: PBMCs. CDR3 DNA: TGTGCCACCGCTAGCGGGGGGGCCTCAGATACGCAGTATTTT. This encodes CATASGGASDTQYF.